The sample holds a few counts of the clone carrying this T cell receptor (beta chain). The antigen remains unidentified. A single record per CDR3 protein comes from TCRdb applying MiXCR to the RT-PCR reads. The sample has about 780,000 distinct CDR3 sequences, under 20% seen once. This entry is derived from a study of response to subunit inactivated influenza vaccine. Study-wide findings and caveats: Few additional T cells are recruited per seasonal influenza vaccination, authors suggested.

The source is a man in his fifties who received an inactivated influenza vaccine. The source was PBMCs from blood, collected about 5 days after vaccination.

CDR3 sequence reads: CASSERGAYNYEQFF. DNA of the CDR3: TGCGCCAGCAGCGAGCGGGGGGCCTATAACTATGAGCAGTTCTTC. The chain carries TRBV5-1 and TRBJ2-1; 9 bases fit TRBD2. The CDR3 covers 15 residues. V was pared by 4 bases and J by 8 bases, with 10 bases of the junction left unmatched. The V gene's germline CDR1 is SGHRS and CDR2 YFSETQ.